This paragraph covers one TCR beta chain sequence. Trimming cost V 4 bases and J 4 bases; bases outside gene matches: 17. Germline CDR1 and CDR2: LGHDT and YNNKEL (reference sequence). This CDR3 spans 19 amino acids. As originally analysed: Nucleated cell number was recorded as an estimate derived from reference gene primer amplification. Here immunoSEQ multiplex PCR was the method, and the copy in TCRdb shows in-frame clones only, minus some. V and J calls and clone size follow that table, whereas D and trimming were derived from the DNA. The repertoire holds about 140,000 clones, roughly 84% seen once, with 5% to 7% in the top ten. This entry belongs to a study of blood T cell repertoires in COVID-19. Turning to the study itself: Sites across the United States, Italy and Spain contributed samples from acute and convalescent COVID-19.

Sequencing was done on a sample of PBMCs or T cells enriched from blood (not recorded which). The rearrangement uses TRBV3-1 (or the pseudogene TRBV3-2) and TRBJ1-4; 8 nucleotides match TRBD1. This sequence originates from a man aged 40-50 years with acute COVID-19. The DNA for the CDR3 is TGTGCCAGCAGCCTAAACTACAACTATCACAGGGGGGATAATGAAAAACTGTTTTTT. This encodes CASSLNYNYHRGDNEKLFF.